The T cell receptor (beta chain) under discussion was sequenced for a study of shared clonotypes between healthy human individuals. Terminally differentiated effector memory CD45RA+ cells were excluded by CCR7 positive selection of CD45RO-negative cells. Donors, without exception, were Caucasian adults residing in Nashville, Tennessee. The CDR3 is 15 residues long. Germline V gene sequence: CDR1 SGHTA, CDR2 FQGNSA. With 5 bases clipped from V and 7 bases from J, the junction kept 9 bases outside the gene matches. Findings and limits, study-wide: Naive subsets generally exceeded memory subsets in estimated richness.

In regard to this clone: Its antigen is unidentified.

This table comes from immunoSEQ multiplex PCR, and its TCRdb copy is limited to in-frame clones, with some not included. The sample consists of approximately 810,000 clones, roughly 92% of them appearing once. This sequence joins TRBV7-2 and TRBJ2-1; the match to TRBD2 covers 9 bases. The source of this sequence is a man aged 30 to 45 in good health. Sequenced sample: naive CD8+ T cells sorted from blood. In nucleotides, the CDR3 is TGTGCCAGCAGCCCAGGCCTAGCGGGGTGGAATGAGCAGTTCTTC. This sequence encodes CASSPGLAGWNEQFF.